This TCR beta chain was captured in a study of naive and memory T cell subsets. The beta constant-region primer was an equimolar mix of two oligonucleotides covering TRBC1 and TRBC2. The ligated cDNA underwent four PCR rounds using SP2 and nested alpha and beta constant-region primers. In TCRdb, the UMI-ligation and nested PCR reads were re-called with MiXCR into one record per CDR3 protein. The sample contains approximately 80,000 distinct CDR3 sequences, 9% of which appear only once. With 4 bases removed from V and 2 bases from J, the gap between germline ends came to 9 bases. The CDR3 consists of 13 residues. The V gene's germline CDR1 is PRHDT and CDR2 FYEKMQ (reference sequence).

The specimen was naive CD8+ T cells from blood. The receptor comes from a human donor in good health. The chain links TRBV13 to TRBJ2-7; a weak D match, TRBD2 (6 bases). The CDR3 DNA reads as TGTGCCAGCAGCTCGGGACTGGCCTACGAGCAGTACTTC. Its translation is CASSSGLAYEQYF.